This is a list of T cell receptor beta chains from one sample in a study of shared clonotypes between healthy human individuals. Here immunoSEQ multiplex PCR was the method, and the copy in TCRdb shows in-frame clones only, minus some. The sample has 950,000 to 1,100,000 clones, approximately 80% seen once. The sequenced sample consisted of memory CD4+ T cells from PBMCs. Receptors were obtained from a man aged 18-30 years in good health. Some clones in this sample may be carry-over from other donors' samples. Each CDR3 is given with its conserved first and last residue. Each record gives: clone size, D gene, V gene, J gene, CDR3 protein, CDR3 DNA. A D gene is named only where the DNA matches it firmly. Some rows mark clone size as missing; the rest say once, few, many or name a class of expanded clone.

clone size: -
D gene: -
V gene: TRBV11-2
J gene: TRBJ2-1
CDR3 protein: CASSLVANYGGSRNEQFF
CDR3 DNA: TGTGCCAGCAGCTTAGTCGCTAATTATGGTGGGAGCCGCAATGAGCAGTTCTTC

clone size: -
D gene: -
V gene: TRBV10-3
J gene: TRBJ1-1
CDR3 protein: CAISDQNTEAFF
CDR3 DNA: TGTGCCATCAGTGACCAGAACACTGAAGCTTTCTTT

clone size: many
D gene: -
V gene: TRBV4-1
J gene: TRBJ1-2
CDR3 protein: CASSQDERGSYTF
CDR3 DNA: TGCGCCAGCAGCCAAGACGAGCGGGGGAGCTACACCTTC

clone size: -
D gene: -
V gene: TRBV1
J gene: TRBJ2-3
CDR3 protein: CTSSLRLEASITDTQYF
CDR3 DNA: TGCACCAGCAGCCTCCGCCTAGAAGCGTCGATCACAGATACGCAGTATTTT

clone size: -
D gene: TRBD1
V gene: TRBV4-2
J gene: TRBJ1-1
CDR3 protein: CASSQGMAGGQDTEAFF
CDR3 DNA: TGTGCCAGCAGCCAAGGGATGGCAGGGGGCCAGGACACTGAAGCTTTCTTT

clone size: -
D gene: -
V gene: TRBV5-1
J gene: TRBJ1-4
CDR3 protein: CASSPAPRGTNEKLFF
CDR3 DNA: TGCGCCAGCAGCCCGGCTCCAAGGGGGACTAATGAAAAACTGTTTTTT

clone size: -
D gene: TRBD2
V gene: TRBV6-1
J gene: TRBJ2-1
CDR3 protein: CASSEIGTRVDNEQFF
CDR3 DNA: TGTGCCAGCAGTGAAATCGGGACTAGAGTCGACAATGAGCAGTTCTTC

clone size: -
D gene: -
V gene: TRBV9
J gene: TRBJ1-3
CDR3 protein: CASSERGFGNTIYF
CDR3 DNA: TGTGCCAGCAGCGAGAGGGGGTTCGGAAACACCATATATTTT

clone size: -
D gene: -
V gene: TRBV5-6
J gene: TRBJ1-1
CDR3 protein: CASSPARTVNTEAFF
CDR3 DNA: TGTGCCAGCAGCCCAGCACGGACAGTGAACACTGAAGCTTTCTTT

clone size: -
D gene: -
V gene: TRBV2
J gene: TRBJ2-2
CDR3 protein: CASSVKFRDTGELFF
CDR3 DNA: TGTGCCAGCAGTGTGAAGTTTAGGGACACCGGGGAGCTGTTTTTT

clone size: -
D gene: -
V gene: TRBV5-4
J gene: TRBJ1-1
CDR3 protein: CASSSGQQNTEAFF
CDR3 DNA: TGTGCCAGCAGCTCTGGACAGCAGAACACTGAAGCTTTCTTT

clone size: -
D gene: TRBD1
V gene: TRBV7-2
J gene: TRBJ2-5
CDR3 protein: CASSLVGQGAQETQYF
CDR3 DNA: TGTGCCAGCAGCTTAGTCGGACAGGGGGCTCAAGAGACCCAGTACTTC

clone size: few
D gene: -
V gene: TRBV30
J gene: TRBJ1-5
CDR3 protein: CASSWTDQPQHF
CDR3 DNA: TGTGCCTCATCTTGGACAGATCAGCCCCAGCATTTT

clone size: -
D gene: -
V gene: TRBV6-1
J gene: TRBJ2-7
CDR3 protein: CASSEVRSIYEQYF
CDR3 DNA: TGTGCCAGCAGTGAAGTGCGGTCAATCTACGAGCAGTACTTC

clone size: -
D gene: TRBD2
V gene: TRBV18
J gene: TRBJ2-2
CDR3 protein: CASSPFIVAGKFGELFF
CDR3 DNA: TGTGCCAGCTCACCATTTATAGTAGCGGGAAAGTTTGGGGAGCTGTTTTTT

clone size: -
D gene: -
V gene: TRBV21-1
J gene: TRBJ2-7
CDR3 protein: CASSKGNRDNYSYEQYF
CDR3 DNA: TGTGCCAGCAGCAAAGGAAACCGGGACAACTACTCCTACGAGCAGTACTTC

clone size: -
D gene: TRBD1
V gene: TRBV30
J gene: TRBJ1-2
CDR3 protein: CAWRGIRSGQGGSGYTF
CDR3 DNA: TGTGCCTGGAGAGGTATTCGGAGTGGACAGGGGGGGAGCGGCTACACCTTC

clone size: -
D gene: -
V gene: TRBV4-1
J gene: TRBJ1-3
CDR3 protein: CASSQVIAVSSSGNTIYF
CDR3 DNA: TGCGCCAGCAGCCAAGTAATCGCGGTTTCGAGCTCTGGAAACACCATATATTTT

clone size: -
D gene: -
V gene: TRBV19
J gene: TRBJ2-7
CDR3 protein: CASSPQAGSHSYEQYF
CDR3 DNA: TGTGCCAGTAGTCCCCAGGCGGGATCCCACTCCTACGAGCAGTACTTC

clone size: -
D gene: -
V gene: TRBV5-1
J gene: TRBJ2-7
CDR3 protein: CASSYNNDEQYF
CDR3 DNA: TGCGCCAGCAGCTACAATAACGACGAGCAGTACTTC

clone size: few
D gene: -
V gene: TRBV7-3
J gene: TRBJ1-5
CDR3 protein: CASSLNARGQPQHF
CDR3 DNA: TGTGCCAGCAGCTTAAATGCGCGGGGTCAGCCCCAGCATTTT

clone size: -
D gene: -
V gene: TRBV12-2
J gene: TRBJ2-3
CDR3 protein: CASRSPGSGPSDTQYF
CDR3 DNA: TGTGCAAGTCGCTCCCCCGGCAGCGGGCCATCAGATACGCAGTATTTT

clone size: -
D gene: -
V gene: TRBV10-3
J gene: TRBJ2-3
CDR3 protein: CAISEVSGGTDTQYF
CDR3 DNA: TGTGCCATCAGTGAAGTGTCAGGGGGCACAGATACGCAGTATTTT

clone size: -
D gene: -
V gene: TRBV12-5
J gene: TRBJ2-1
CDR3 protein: CASGLDGPDGEQFF
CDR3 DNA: TGTGCTAGTGGTTTGGATGGACCGGACGGTGAGCAGTTCTTC

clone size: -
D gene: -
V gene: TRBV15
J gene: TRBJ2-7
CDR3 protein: CATSRGLGVYEQYF
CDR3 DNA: TGTGCCACCAGCAGAGGATTGGGAGTCTACGAGCAGTACTTC

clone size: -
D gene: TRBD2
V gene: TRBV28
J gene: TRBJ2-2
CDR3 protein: CASSSHSGISGELFF
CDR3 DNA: TGTGCCAGCAGTTCGCATAGCGGGATTAGCGGGGAGCTGTTTTTT

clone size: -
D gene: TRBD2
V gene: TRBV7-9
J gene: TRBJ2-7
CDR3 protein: CASSPTSGSYEQYF
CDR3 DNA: TGTGCCAGCAGCCCGACTAGCGGCTCCTACGAGCAGTACTTC

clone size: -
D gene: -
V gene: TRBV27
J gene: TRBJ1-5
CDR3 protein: CASSLLGRGSYSNQPQHF
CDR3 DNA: TGTGCCAGCAGTTTGTTAGGACGGGGTTCTTATAGCAATCAGCCCCAGCATTTT

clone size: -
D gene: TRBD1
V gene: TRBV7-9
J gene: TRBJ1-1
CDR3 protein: CASSFYRGTEAFF
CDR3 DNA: TGTGCCAGCAGCTTTTACAGGGGTACTGAAGCTTTCTTT

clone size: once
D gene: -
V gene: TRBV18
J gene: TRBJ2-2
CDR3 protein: CASSPPTRANTGELFF
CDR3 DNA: TGTGCCAGCTCACCGCCGACTAGGGCGAACACCGGGGAGCTGTTTTTT

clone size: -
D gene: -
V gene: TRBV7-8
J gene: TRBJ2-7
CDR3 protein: CASSLGGLIYEQYF
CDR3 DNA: TGTGCCAGCAGCTTAGGAGGACTGATCTACGAGCAGTACTTC

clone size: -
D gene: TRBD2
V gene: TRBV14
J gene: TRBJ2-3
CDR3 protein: CASSQVAGALSTQYF
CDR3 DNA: TGTGCCAGCAGCCAAGTAGCGGGAGCTCTTTCAACGCAGTATTTT

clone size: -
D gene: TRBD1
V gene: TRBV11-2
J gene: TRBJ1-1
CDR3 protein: CASSLAQTGGNTEAFF
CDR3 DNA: TGTGCCAGCAGCTTAGCGCAGACAGGGGGAAACACTGAAGCTTTCTTT

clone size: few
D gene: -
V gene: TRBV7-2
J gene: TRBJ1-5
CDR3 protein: CASSFGGQPQHF
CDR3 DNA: TGTGCCAGCAGCTTCGGAGGCCAGCCCCAGCATTTT

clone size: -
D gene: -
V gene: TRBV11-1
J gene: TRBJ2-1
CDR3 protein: CASSRRGEDYNEQFF
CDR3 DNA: TGTGCCAGCAGCCGGAGGGGAGAAGATTACAATGAGCAGTTCTTC

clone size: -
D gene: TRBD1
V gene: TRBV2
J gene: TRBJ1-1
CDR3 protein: CASRDYGQGTEAFF
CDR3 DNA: TGTGCCAGCAGAGATTACGGACAGGGCACTGAAGCTTTCTTT

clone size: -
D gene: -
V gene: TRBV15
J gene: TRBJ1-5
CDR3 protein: CATSRGGGVNQPQHF
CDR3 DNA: TGTGCCACCAGCAGGGGGGGAGGGGTCAATCAGCCCCAGCATTTT

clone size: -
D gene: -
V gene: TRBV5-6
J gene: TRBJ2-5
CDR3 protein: CASSLLGASGETQYF
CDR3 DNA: TGTGCCAGCAGCCTCCTGGGGGCGAGCGGAGAGACCCAGTACTTC

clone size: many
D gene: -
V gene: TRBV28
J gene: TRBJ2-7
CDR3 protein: CASSDPGRGTYEQYF
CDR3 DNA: TGTGCCAGCAGTGACCCGGGACGGGGGACCTACGAGCAGTACTTC

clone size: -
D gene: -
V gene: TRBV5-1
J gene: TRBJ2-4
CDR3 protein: CASSPGYTQNIQYF
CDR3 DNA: TGCGCCAGCAGCCCGGGATACACACAAAACATTCAGTACTTC

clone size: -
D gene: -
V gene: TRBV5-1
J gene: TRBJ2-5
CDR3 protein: CASSPMGGETQYF
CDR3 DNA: TGCGCCAGCAGCCCGATGGGGGGAGAGACCCAGTACTTC

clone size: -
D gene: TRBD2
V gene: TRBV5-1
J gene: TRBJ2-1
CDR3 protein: CASSGGLAGGSNEQFF
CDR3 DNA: TGCGCCAGCAGCGGAGGACTAGCGGGAGGGTCTAATGAGCAGTTCTTC

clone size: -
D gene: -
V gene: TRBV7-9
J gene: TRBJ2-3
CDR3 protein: CASSPGQNTDTQYF
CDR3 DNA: TGTGCCAGCAGCCCCGGGCAGAACACAGATACGCAGTATTTT